This entry describes one T cell receptor beta chain. The CDR3 is 19 residues long. CDR1 MNHNS and CDR2 SASEGT come from the germline V gene. The J segment lost 1 base and the V segment lost 4 bases, leaving 13 bases of the junction unmatched. This entry comes from a study of blood T cell repertoires in COVID-19. Study as a whole: Donors in the United States, Italy and Spain gave samples during acute or convalescent COVID-19. Sources were T cells, B-cell-depleted T cells, or PBMCs; the material itself was cDNA or gDNA.

Under the authors' procedure: Amplification of reference gene primers was used by the study to estimate nucleated cell counts. The table came from immunoSEQ multiplex PCR; TCRdb's copy has only in-frame clones and leaves some out. Clonal size and the V and J genes are those of that table, whereas D and trimming came from the DNA. The sample has fewer than 250,000 clones; over 70% are singletons. The chain employs TRBV6-1 and TRBJ2-6, with 7 bases identical to TRBD1. The sequenced sample consisted of peripheral blood. The sequence came from a man aged 55 to 70 with acute or convalescent COVID-19. The CDR3 DNA is TGTGCCAGCAGTGCCCCCCGGCCGGGACAGATTTCTGGGGCCAACGTCCTGACTTTC. Its translation is CASSAPRPGQISGANVLTF.